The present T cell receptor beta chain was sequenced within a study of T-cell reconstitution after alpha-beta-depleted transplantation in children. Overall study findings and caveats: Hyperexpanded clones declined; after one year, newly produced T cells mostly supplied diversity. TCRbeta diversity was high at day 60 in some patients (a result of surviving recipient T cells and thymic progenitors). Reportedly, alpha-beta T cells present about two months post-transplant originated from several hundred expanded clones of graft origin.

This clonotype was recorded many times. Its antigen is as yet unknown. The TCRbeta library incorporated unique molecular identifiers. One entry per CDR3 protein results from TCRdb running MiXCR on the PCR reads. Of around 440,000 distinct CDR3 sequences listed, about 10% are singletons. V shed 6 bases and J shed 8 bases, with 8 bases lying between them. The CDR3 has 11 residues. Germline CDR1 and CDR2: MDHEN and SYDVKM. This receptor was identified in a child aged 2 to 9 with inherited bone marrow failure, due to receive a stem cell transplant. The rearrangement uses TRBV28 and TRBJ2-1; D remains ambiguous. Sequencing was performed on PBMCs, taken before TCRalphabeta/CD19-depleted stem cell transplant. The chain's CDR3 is CASSLIDEQFF. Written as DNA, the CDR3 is TGTGCCAGCAGCTTAATAGATGAGCAGTTCTTC.